This TCR beta chain was identified in a study of control samples from healthy donors and cancer patients. The germline CDR1 and CDR2 sequences are LGHDT and YNNKEL (reference sequence). This CDR3 comprises 14 residues. V was clipped by 4 bases and J by 5 bases; unmatched bases: 4. This table comes from immunoSEQ multiplex PCR, and its TCRdb copy is limited to in-frame clones, with some not included. In the table there are over 150,000 clones, 96% of which are singletons. Material for sequencing was blood. This TCR came from a woman aged 25-40 years in good health. The chain is built from TRBV3-1 (or the pseudogene TRBV3-2) and TRBJ1-5, with 8 positions matching TRBD1. The CDR3 region has the DNA TGTGCCAGCAGCCCGTCAGGGGGCGATCAGCCCCAGCATTTT. It is translated as CASSPSGGDQPQHF.